The 23 T cell receptor beta chains given below trace back to one sample, sequenced in a study of shared clonotypes between healthy human individuals. Sequencing was performed with immunoSEQ multiplex PCR; in TCRdb, only in-frame clones are kept and a portion is missing. This table holds over a million clones, 75% found once. Sample: memory CD4+ T cells sorted from blood. The subset is: CD45RA-negative fraction. The receptors were gathered from a man aged 18 to 30 in good health.

In this sample, this clone turned up once. The genes are TRBV18 and TRBJ2-2; 14 bases align to TRBD2. The ends lost 6 bases at V and 4 bases at J; junction bases unmatched: 10. The CDR3 is 18 residues long. The germline CDR1 and CDR2 sequences are KGHSH and LQKENI. The CDR3 loop is CASSASPGLAGATGELFF. The DNA of the CDR3 is TGTGCCAGCTCGGCATCACCGGGACTAGCGGGAGCCACCGGGGAGCTGTTTTTT.

The chain couples TRBV6-1 to TRBJ2-7; TRBD1 might be the D (5 bases). V was cut by 3 bases and J by 12 bases, with 12 bases left in between. Per germline, CDR1 MNHNS and CDR2 SASEGT. The CDR3 spans 11 residues. The CDR3 DNA follows: TGTGCCAGCAGTGAGTTGCAGGGTCTGTACTTC. Translation: CASSELQGLYF.

The chain links TRBV11-3 to TRBJ2-2; TRBD2 might be the D (6 bases). Trimming took off 5 bases at V and 3 bases at J, with 13 bases between the two ends. The CDR3 is made up of 15 amino acids. Germline values: CDR1 SGHNT, CDR2 YENEEA. CDR3 DNA sequence: TGTGCCAGCAGCCCGGGGGTTGAGGACACCGGGGAGCTGTTTTTT. Translated, it gives CASSPGVEDTGELFF.

This sequence joins TRBV29-1 and TRBJ1-1, with a possible D match to TRBD1 (6 bases). The CDR3 has 13 amino acids. The germline V and J ends were trimmed by 7 bases and 5 bases, with 17 bases remaining between them. Germline V gene lookup returns CDR1 SQVTM and CDR2 ANQGSEA. CDR3 protein: CSGSQGSGTEAFF. For the CDR3, the DNA is TGCAGCGGATCCCAGGGGAGTGGAACTGAAGCTTTCTTT.

V is TRBV14 and J is TRBJ2-7, with D uncertain. The V gene's germline CDR1 is SGHDN and CDR2 FVKESK. Deletions cut 2 bases from V and 5 bases from J, with 4 bases between. The CDR3 runs 11 residues. CDR3 protein: CASSQWNEQYF. CDR3 sequence (DNA): TGTGCCAGCAGCCAATGGAACGAGCAGTACTTC.

This chain joins TRBV30 and TRBJ1-2; 8 bases are a match to TRBD1. Germline loops: CDR1 GTSNPN, CDR2 SVGIG (reference sequence). The V and J ends lost 3 bases and 2 bases, in that order; junction bases with no gene match: 5. The CDR3 sequence is 14 residues long. CDR3 region: CAWSRTGSNYGYTF. DNA for the CDR3: TGTGCCTGGAGCCGGACAGGGTCGAACTATGGCTACACCTTC.

This clone was detected only a few times. The chain couples TRBV30 to TRBJ1-5, with D perhaps matching TRBD1 (6 bases). V dropped 5 bases and J dropped 0 bases, with 14 bases sitting between them. CDR3 size: 15 residues. Germline V CDR1 and CDR2: GTSNPN, SVGIG (reference sequence). The CDR3 spells CAWARQEHSNQPQHF. The CDR3 nucleotides read TGTGCCTGGGCGAGACAGGAACATAGCAATCAGCCCCAGCATTTT.

This clone occurred once. The chain has TRBV10-3 and TRBJ2-2, with D perhaps TRBD2 (6 bases). CDR3 length equals 12 residues. V shed 10 bases and J shed 5 bases, with 11 bases lying between them. CDR1 and CDR2 (germline): ENHRY, SYGVKD. The CDR3 DNA reads TGTGCCACCTTCGCGGGGACCGGGGAGCTGTTTTTT. It is translated as CATFAGTGELFF.

The chain recombines TRBV10-3 with TRBJ2-5; 7 bases are a match to TRBD2. The germline V gene encodes CDR1 ENHRY and CDR2 SYGVKD. This CDR3 is 15 amino acids long. Germline trimming cut 0 bases from V and 2 bases from J; bases unmatched to any gene: 3. CDR3: CAISESASGQETQYF. In DNA, the CDR3 is TGTGCCATCAGTGAGTCCGCTAGCGGACAAGAGACCCAGTACTTC.

The chain couples TRBV28 to TRBJ1-4; 8 nucleotides agree with TRBD1. Germline V gene lookup returns CDR1 MDHEN and CDR2 SYDVKM. This CDR3 contains 16 residues. The trim removed 5 bases at V and 6 bases at J, leaving 11 bases unmatched. CDR3 in amino acids: CASSGLWTGRDEKLFF. CDR3 DNA sequence: TGTGCCAGCAGTGGCTTATGGACAGGGAGGGATGAAAAACTGTTTTTT.

This chain joins TRBV7-3 and TRBJ2-1; TRBD2 aligns across 12 bases. CDR3 length: 14 residues. V trimming: 5 bases; J trimming: 9 bases; junction bases outside the gene matches: 5. Germline loops: CDR1 SGHTA, CDR2 FQGTGA. The CDR3 is CASSRTSGVGEQFF. CDR3 nucleotide sequence: TGTGCCAGCAGCCGGACTAGCGGGGTAGGTGAGCAGTTCTTC.

The chain is built from TRBV10-2 and TRBJ2-5; no firm D call. Germline V gene lookup returns CDR1 WSHSY and CDR2 SAAADI. The V and J ends lost 2 bases and 4 bases respectively, with 8 bases between them. The CDR3 contains 13 residues. This chain's CDR3 is CASSEVSTETQYF. CDR3 coding DNA: TGCGCCAGCAGTGAGGTGTCTACAGAGACCCAGTACTTC.

The table lists this clone with a few counts. J is TRBJ1-1 and V is TRBV30; D gene unclear. CDR1 and CDR2 from the germline V gene are GTSNPN and SVGIG (reference sequence). V lost 1 base to trimming and J lost 1 base, with 7 bases between them. The CDR3 is 13 amino acids. The CDR3 DNA sequence: TGTGCCTGGAGTGACGCCCCGAACACTGAAGCTTTCTTT. This sequence encodes CAWSDAPNTEAFF.

This clone was counted many times. This rearrangement joins TRBV7-3 to TRBJ2-6; 12 positions match TRBD1. This CDR3 comprises 18 residues. Germline loops: CDR1 SGHTA, CDR2 FQGTGA. V was clipped by 5 bases and J by 4 bases; unmatched bases: 9. Here the CDR3 DNA reads TGTGCCAGCAGCCCTGGGGACAGGGGGCGCTGGGGGGCCAACGTCCTGACTTTC. Amino acids: CASSPGDRGRWGANVLTF.

This clone was recorded a few times. This chain links TRBV7-9 with TRBJ2-5; TRBD1 matches at 7 bases. The V gene end was trimmed by 5 bases and the J gene end by 2 bases; junction bases not matched to a gene: 8. Germline CDR1 and CDR2: SEHNR and FQNEAQ (reference sequence). CDR3 length: 15 residues. The CDR3 is CASSTDGTAQETQYF. The CDR3 DNA follows: TGTGCCAGCAGCACAGATGGGACAGCTCAAGAGACCCAGTACTTC.

The chain recombines TRBV18 with TRBJ2-1; TRBD2 matches at 9 bases. The CDR3 runs to 16 residues. The germline V gene has CDR1 KGHSH and CDR2 LQKENI. The J segment lost 0 bases and the V segment lost 5 bases, leaving 5 bases of the junction unmatched. The CDR3 bases are TGTGCCAGCTCATCCCTAGCGGGGAGCTCCTACAATGAGCAGTTCTTC. Its translation is CASSSLAGSSYNEQFF. Supplemented by reference TRBV18 and TRBJ2-1, the full variable domain reads NAGVMQNPRHLVRRRGQEARLRCSPMKGHSHVYWYRQLPEEGLKFMVYLQKENIIDESGMPKERFSAEFPKEGPSILRIQQVVRGDSAAYFCASSSLAGSSYNEQFFGPGTRLTVL.

A remark on this clone: The sample contains more than one DNA sequence encoding this CDR3. V gene TRBV11-2 combines with J gene TRBJ2-3; 9 nucleotides agree with TRBD1. The CDR3 totals 15 residues. Looked up from germline, CDR1 is SGHAT and CDR2 is FQNNGV. V trimming: 1 base; J trimming: 1 base; junction bases outside the gene matches: 0. The DNA of the CDR3 is TGTGCCAGCAGCTTAGGGACAGGGGGCACAGATACGCAGTATTTT. Translating gives CASSLGTGGTDTQYF.

The chain recombines TRBV28 with TRBJ1-6; D remains ambiguous. The CDR3 has 12 amino acids. Trimming stripped 5 bases from V and 11 bases from J, with 10 bases between. Per the germline V gene, CDR1 is MDHEN and CDR2 is SYDVKM. The CDR3 DNA is TGTGCCAGCAGTCCAGCCTCCACACCCCTCCACTTT. Translation gives CASSPASTPLHF.

In the case of this clone: The same CDR3 can be traced to other DNA sequences in this sample. V usage is TRBV6-4 and J usage is TRBJ2-3; D might be TRBD2 (5 bases). This CDR3 comprises 15 residues. Trimming cost V 3 bases and J 0 bases, with 10 bases left between them. Germline CDR1 is MRHNA and CDR2 is SNTAGT. In nucleotides, the CDR3 is TGTGCCAGCAGTGATCGGGGATCTAGCACAGATACGCAGTATTTT. This codes for CASSDRGSSTDTQYF.

A remark on this clone: This may be a read error: a much more frequent sequence differs by one nucleotide. The sample carries other DNA sequences with the same CDR3. The rearrangement links TRBV7-2 to TRBJ1-2; D might be TRBD1 (6 bases). The germline V and J ends were trimmed by 1 base and 2 bases, with 8 bases remaining between them. Germline V gene sequence: CDR1 SGHTA, CDR2 FQGNSA. This CDR3 is 14 amino acids long. The CDR3 sequence is CASSLGQGNYGYTF. The CDR3 DNA follows: TGTGCCAGCAGCTTAGGGCAGGGGAACTATGGCTACACCTTC.

The chain couples TRBV25-1 to TRBJ2-4, with D perhaps matching TRBD1 (5 bases). The ends were cut back, 3 bases at V and 0 bases at J, with 12 bases in the middle. The germline V gene has CDR1 MGHDK and CDR2 SYGVNS. The CDR3 has 16 residues. CDR3 DNA: TGTGCCAGCAGTGATCAACAGGACCTAGCCAAAAACATTCAGTACTTC. Amino acids: CASSDQQDLAKNIQYF.

The chain uses TRBV5-4 and TRBJ2-3; D remains unclear. V lost 1 base to trimming and J lost 2 bases, with 11 bases between them. CDR3 size: 15 residues. Germline loops: CDR1 SGHNT, CDR2 YYREEE (reference sequence). The CDR3 sequence is CASSLIGTYTDTQYF. The DNA for the CDR3 is TGTGCCAGCAGCTTGATCGGCACGTACACAGATACGCAGTATTTT.

The V and J genes are TRBV2 and TRBJ1-3; 9 nucleotides align to TRBD1. CDR3 length: 16 amino acids. V gave up 5 bases and J gave up 1 base; unmatched junction bases: 6. The germline gives CDR1 SNHLY, CDR2 FYNNEI. The chain's CDR3 is CASSRTGERSGNTIYF. The CDR3, as DNA: TGTGCCAGCAGTCGGACAGGGGAGCGATCTGGAAACACCATATATTTT.